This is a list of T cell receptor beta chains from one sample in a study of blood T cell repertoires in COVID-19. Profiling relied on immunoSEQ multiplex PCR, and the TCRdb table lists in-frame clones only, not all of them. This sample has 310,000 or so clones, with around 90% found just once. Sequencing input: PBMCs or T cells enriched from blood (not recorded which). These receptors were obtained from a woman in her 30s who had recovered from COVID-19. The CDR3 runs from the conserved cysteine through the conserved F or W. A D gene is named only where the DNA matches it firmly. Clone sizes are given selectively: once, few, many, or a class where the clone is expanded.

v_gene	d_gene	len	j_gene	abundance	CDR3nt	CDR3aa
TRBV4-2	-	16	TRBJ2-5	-	TGTGCCAGCAGCCAAGTCGGGCGGGGGCAAGGGGAGACCCAGTACTTC	CASSQVGRGQGETQYF
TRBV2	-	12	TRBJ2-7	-	TGTGCCAGCAGTTGGAGGGAGAACGAGCAGTACTTC	CASSWRENEQYF
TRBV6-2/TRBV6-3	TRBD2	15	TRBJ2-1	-	TGTGCCAGCAGTTACGGGCTAGCGGGAGGGGTTGAGCAGTTCTTC	CASSYGLAGGVEQFF
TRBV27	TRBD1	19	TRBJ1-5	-	TGTGCCAGCAGTTTGATCAGGGGACAGGGGGCTGGCGGCAATCAGCCCCAGCATTTT	CASSLIRGQGAGGNQPQHF
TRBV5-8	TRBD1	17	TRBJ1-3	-	TGTGCCAGCAGCAAAGTCAGGGGGCCCGTTTCTGGAAACACCATATATTTT	CASSKVRGPVSGNTIYF
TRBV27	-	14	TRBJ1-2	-	TGTGCCAGCAGTTCTCGGACTGAAAACTATGGCTACACCTTC	CASSSRTENYGYTF
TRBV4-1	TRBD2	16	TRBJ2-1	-	TGCGCCAGCAGCTGGACTAGCGGGAGACGGTATAATGAGCAGTTCTTC	CASSWTSGRRYNEQFF
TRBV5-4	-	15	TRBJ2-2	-	TGTGCCAGCAGCTTACCGGACTACCGTGGTGGGGAGCTGTTTTTT	CASSLPDYRGGELFF
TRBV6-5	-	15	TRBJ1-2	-	TGTGCCAGCAGTTACGTTAGGACAGCTAACTATGGCTACACCTTC	CASSYVRTANYGYTF
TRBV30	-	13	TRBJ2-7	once	TGTGCCTGGAGCCCCAGCCAGGGTCACGAGCAGTACTTC	CAWSPSQGHEQYF
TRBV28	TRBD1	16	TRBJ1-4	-	TGTGCCAGCAGTTTTTCTTTGGTCGGCAGGGGGGATAAACTGTTTTTT	CASSFSLVGRGDKLFF
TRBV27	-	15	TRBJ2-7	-	TGTGCCAGCAGCGCGGTTGGGGCAGGGGCCTACGAGCAGTACTTC	CASSAVGAGAYEQYF
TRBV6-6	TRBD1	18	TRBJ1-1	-	TGTGCCAGCACTCGTTGGGAGACAGGGGGCCCTATGAACACTGAAGCTTTCTTT	CASTRWETGGPMNTEAFF
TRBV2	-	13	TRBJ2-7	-	TGTGCCAGCAGTAACAGGGAGGGCTACGAGCAGTACTTC	CASSNREGYEQYF
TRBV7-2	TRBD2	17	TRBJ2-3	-	TGTGCCAGCAGCTTGAAATGGTCGCTAGCGGGAGGGGATACGCAGTATTTT	CASSLKWSLAGGDTQYF
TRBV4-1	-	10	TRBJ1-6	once	TGCGCCAGCAGCCAAGGGCTCCTCCACTTT	CASSQGLLHF
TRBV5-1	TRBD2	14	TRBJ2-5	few	TGCGCCAGCAGCGAACTAGCGGGAGGAGAGACCCAGTACTTC	CASSELAGGETQYF
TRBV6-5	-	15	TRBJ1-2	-	TGTGCCAGCAGTTATGGCGACAGTCCTCACTATGGCTACACCTTC	CASSYGDSPHYGYTF
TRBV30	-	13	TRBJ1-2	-	TGTGCCTGGAGTGTAGGGGTGTCGTATGGCTACACCTTC	CAWSVGVSYGYTF
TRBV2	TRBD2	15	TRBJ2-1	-	TGTGCCAGCAGCGCCGGGACTAGCGTCTTAAATGAGCAGTTCTTC	CASSAGTSVLNEQFF
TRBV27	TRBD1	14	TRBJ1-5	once	TGTGCCAGCAGCCCGGGACAGGGATATCAGCCCCAGCATTTT	CASSPGQGYQPQHF
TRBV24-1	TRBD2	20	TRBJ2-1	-	TGTGCCACCAGTGATTTGAGAAGGACTAGCGGGAACTCGGCTTACAATGAGCAGTTCTTC	CATSDLRRTSGNSAYNEQFF
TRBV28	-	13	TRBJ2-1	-	TGTGCCAGCAGGCCTTCACTAGCCCGTGAGCAGTTCTTC	CASRPSLAREQFF
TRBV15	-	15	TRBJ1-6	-	TGTGCCACCAGCAGCACACGGGAGGGGAATTCACCCCTCCACTTT	CATSSTREGNSPLHF
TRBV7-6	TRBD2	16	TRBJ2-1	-	TGTGCCAGCAGCTTAGTAACTAGCGGGATAGTAAATGAGCAGTTCTTC	CASSLVTSGIVNEQFF
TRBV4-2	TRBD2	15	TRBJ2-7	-	TGTGCCAGCAGCCAAGGAGGAGGGACTAGCTACGAGCAGTACTTC	CASSQGGGTSYEQYF
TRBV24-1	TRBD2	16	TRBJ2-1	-	TGTGCCACCAGGGGCCCAGCGGGAAGGGAGTACAATGAGCAGTTCTTC	CATRGPAGREYNEQFF
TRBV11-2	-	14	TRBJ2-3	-	TGTGCCAGCAGCGAGTCCAGGGGAGCAGATACGCAGTATTTT	CASSESRGADTQYF
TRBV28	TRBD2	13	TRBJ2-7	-	TGTGCCACCCGGACTAGCGGCTCCTACGAGCAGTACTTC	CATRTSGSYEQYF
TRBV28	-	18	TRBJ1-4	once	TGTGCCAGCAGTCCCTTACGCTCCAGGGGAGGGGGGGTTGAAAAACTGTTTTTT	CASSPLRSRGGGVEKLFF
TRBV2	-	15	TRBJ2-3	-	TGTGCCAGCAGTCCCGACAGAGGTACCACAGATACGCAGTATTTT	CASSPDRGTTDTQYF
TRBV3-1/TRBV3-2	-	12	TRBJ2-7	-	TGTGCCAGCTCAACTAGCTCCGGCGAGCAGTACTTC	CASSTSSGEQYF
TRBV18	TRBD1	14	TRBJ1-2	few	TGTGCCAGCTCACCCGAGGACAGGGCCTATGGCTACACCTTC	CASSPEDRAYGYTF
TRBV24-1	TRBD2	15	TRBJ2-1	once	TGTGCCACCAGTGATCCTCTAGCGGGGAGGAGTGAGCAGTTCTTC	CATSDPLAGRSEQFF
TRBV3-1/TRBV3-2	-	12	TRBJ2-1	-	TGTGCCAGCAGCCAAGATCTAAATGAGCAGTTCTTC	CASSQDLNEQFF
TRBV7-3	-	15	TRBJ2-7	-	TGTGCCAGCAGTCCCGCGGGACAGCCCAATTACGAGCAGTACTTC	CASSPAGQPNYEQYF
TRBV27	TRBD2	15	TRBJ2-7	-	TGTGCCAGCAGTTTCGTTCCAGCGGGAGTTTACGAGCAGTACTTC	CASSFVPAGVYEQYF
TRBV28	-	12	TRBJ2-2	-	TGTGCCAGCGGGCAATTGACCGGGGAGCTGTTTTTT	CASGQLTGELFF
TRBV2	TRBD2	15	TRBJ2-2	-	TGTGCCAGCAGTGCCAGACTAGCGGGAGTCGGGGAGCTGTTTTTT	CASSARLAGVGELFF
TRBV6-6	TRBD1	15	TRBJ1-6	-	TGTGCCAGCAGTTACCGACAGGGGGACAATTCACCCCTCCACTTT	CASSYRQGDNSPLHF
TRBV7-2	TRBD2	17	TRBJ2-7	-	TGTGCCAGCAGCTTAGGCCCCTCACCTAGCGGGCTTTACGAGCAGTACTTC	CASSLGPSPSGLYEQYF
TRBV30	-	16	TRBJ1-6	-	TGTGCCTGGATTACGGGGTCCTCTTCCGGGAATTCACCCCTCCACTTT	CAWITGSSSGNSPLHF
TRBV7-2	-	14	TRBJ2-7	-	TGTGCCAGCATACTGACAGCCGGGGGATACGAGCAGTACTTC	CASILTAGGYEQYF
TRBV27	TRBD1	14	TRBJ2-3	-	TGTGCCAGCTCGGGACAGGGGCGTCCAGATACGCAGTATTTT	CASSGQGRPDTQYF
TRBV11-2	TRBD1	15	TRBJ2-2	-	TGTGCCAGCAGCTTCGGGACAGGGAACACCGGGGAGCTGTTTTTT	CASSFGTGNTGELFF
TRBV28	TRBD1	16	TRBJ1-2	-	TGTGCCAGCACCCTAGGTCTGGGACAGGGGATTGGTGGCTACACCTTC	CASTLGLGQGIGGYTF
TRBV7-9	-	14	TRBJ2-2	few	TGTGCCAGCAGCTTCTTACAGAACACCGGGGAGCTGTTTTTT	CASSFLQNTGELFF